The 8 T cell receptor beta chains listed next were all sequenced from one sample in a study of T cell responses to AZD1222 COVID-19 vaccine (dated by TCRdb to about 2021). Libraries were prepared through the immunoSEQ multiplex PCR assay. TCRdb carries this immuneACCESS record with in-frame sequences only. Its versions omit some clonotypes, under half of them owing to an unresolved V gene in the studies checked, with the rest unexplained. The sample records approximately 170,000 clones, roughly nine tenths of which are singletons. 6.5% to 7% of the sample is held by the ten biggest clonotypes. The intended sense of this specimen's time point label: baseline before first vaccination. Sequenced here: peripheral blood, sampled on day 0 of AZD1222 vaccination. Receptors were obtained from an adult in good health.

This chain uses TRBV15 with TRBJ1-5, with TRBD1 identical over 10 bases. The CDR3 runs 14 residues. With 4 bases clipped from V and 6 bases from J, the junction kept 3 bases outside the gene matches. CDR1 is LNHNV, CDR2 YYDKDF, per germline (reference sequence). This CDR3 reads CATSTGDRGQPQHF. In nucleotides, the CDR3 is TGTGCCACCAGCACTGGGGACAGGGGTCAGCCCCAGCATTTT.

The CDR3 loop is CASSLGDSAYEQYF. Here the CDR3 DNA reads TGTGCCAGCAGCTTAGGGGACAGTGCCTACGAGCAGTACTTC. The rearrangement joins TRBV7-8 to TRBJ2-7; 7 bases are a match to TRBD1. CDR1 and CDR2 from the germline V gene are SGHVS and FQNEAQ. Germline trimming cut 1 base from V and 2 bases from J; bases unmatched to any gene: 2. The CDR3 is made up of 14 amino acids.

This clone has only one observation. The chain links TRBV6-5 to TRBJ1-2; tentative D call: TRBD1 (5 bases). The ends were cut back, 0 bases at V and 4 bases at J, with 15 bases in the middle. The CDR3 totals 16 residues. CDR1 MNHEY and CDR2 SVGAGI come from the germline V gene. The CDR3 DNA reads as TGTGCCAGCAGTTACTCTGGGGGGAGGAGTGGCTATGGCTACACCTTC. The encoded protein is CASSYSGGRSGYGYTF.

This rearrangement joins TRBV25-1 to TRBJ2-7, with a tentative D call TRBD1 (6 bases). Germline V gene data show CDR1 as MGHDK and CDR2 as SYGVNS. CDR3 length equals 10 residues. V was trimmed by 6 bases and J by 6 bases, leaving 6 bases between them. The CDR3 DNA reads TGTGCCAGCAGGGGGGCCGAGCAGTACTTC. Protein sequence: CASRGAEQYF.

This rearrangement joins TRBV9 to TRBJ1-6, with unresolved D. The CDR3 covers 14 residues. The germline V and J ends were trimmed by 3 bases and 4 bases, with 8 bases remaining between them. Germline loops: CDR1 SGDLS, CDR2 YYNGEE. The CDR3, as DNA: TGTGCCAGCAGCGCGGACGGTTATAATTCACCCCTCCACTTT. Its translation is CASSADGYNSPLHF.

This chain joins TRBV7-3 and TRBJ1-1, with D possibly being TRBD1 (6 bases). CDR1 is SGHTA and CDR2 is FQGTGA in the germline V gene. Trimming stripped 1 base from V and 7 bases from J, with 13 bases between. The CDR3 is 14 residues long. CDR3 protein: CASSLMGGPNEAFF. For the CDR3, the DNA is TGTGCCAGCAGCTTAATGGGGGGGCCGAATGAAGCTTTCTTT.

The chain combines TRBV27 with TRBJ2-2; D ambiguous. The V and J ends lost 0 bases and 6 bases respectively, with 8 bases between them. The germline CDR1 and CDR2 sequences are MNHEY and SMNVEV (reference sequence). The CDR3 has 14 amino acids. The CDR3 loop is CASSLSGPPGELFF. CDR3 nucleotides: TGTGCCAGCAGTTTATCCGGTCCCCCCGGGGAGCTGTTTTTT.

This rearrangement joins TRBV4-1 to TRBJ2-1; 7 bases align to TRBD2. This CDR3 region has 15 residues. The trim removed 3 bases at V and 8 bases at J, leaving 10 bases unmatched. Germline CDR1 and CDR2: MGHRA and YSYEKL. The CDR3 bases are TGCGCCAGCAGCCACCCTAGCGGCCATGGCGATGAGCAGTTCTTC. Protein product: CASSHPSGHGDEQFF.